A single sample gave rise to the 7 T cell receptor beta chains below, sequenced in a study of T cell responses to AZD1222 COVID-19 vaccine. This table comes from immunoSEQ multiplex PCR, and its TCRdb copy is limited to in-frame clones, with some not included. The sample records about 130,000 clones, 90% being singletons. Material: peripheral blood, obtained on day 0 of MenACWY control vaccination. Source of these receptors: an adult in good health.

This clone has just one count. The chain employs TRBV5-4 and TRBJ2-1; TRBD2 agrees at 9 bases. CDR1 is SGHNT and CDR2 is YYREEE in the germline V gene (reference sequence). The CDR3 has 15 amino acids. V shed 4 bases and J 6 bases; nucleotides not matched to a gene: 8. The CDR3 reads CASSKSGRFVNEQFF. Here the CDR3 DNA reads TGTGCCAGCAGCAAGAGCGGGAGGTTTGTCAATGAGCAGTTCTTC.

V and J are TRBV28 and TRBJ2-3; D perhaps matches TRBD2 (6 bases). Germline V gives CDR1 MDHEN, CDR2 SYDVKM. Trimming took 2 bases from V and 1 from J, leaving 10 bases between them. CDR3 length: 15 residues. The CDR3 DNA reads as TGTGCCAGCAGTTTAGGCGGGGCCCGCACAGATACGCAGTATTTT. It is translated as CASSLGGARTDTQYF.

V usage is TRBV27 and J usage is TRBJ2-3; no clear D. The CDR3 totals 16 residues. Trimming stripped 2 bases from V and 2 bases from J, with 14 bases between. Germline V gene sequence: CDR1 MNHEY, CDR2 SMNVEV (reference sequence). CDR3 nucleotides: TGTGCCAGCAGTTTAAGATCTCAGCCGCCCACAGATACGCAGTATTTT. Residues: CASSLRSQPPTDTQYF.

A remark on this clone: Other DNA sequences within the sample encode an identical CDR3. The rearrangement joins TRBV5-1 to TRBJ2-5; 14 positions agree with TRBD2. The CDR3 sequence is 17 residues long. Germline-derived CDR1 and CDR2 are SGHRS and YFSETQ. Germline trimming cut 4 bases from V and 4 bases from J; bases unmatched to any gene: 9. The CDR3 spells CASSVTSGREGAETQYF. In DNA form, the CDR3 reads TGCGCCAGCAGCGTGACTAGCGGGAGGGAGGGTGCAGAGACCCAGTACTTC. Full variable domain (outside the CDR3, taken from reference TRBV5-1 and TRBJ2-5): KAGVTQTPRYLIKTRGQQVTLSCSPISGHRSVSWYQQTPGQGLQFLFEYFSETQRNKGNFPGRFSGRQFSNSRSEMNVSTLELGDSALYLCASSVTSGREGAETQYFGPGTRLLVL.

This clone occurred once. The chain uses TRBV28 and TRBJ1-2, with 9 nucleotides matching TRBD1. CDR1 is MDHEN and CDR2 is SYDVKM in the germline V gene. CDR3 length equals 14 residues. J gave up 4 bases and V 6 bases, and 6 bases lay outside the gene matches. This chain's CDR3 is CASSYGTGLYGYTF. The CDR3 DNA sequence: TGTGCCAGCAGCTATGGGACAGGGCTCTATGGCTACACCTTC.

This chain connects TRBV18 to TRBJ1-3; D gene ambiguous. The CDR3 covers 13 residues. The V gene lost 2 bases and the J gene lost 4 bases, with 6 bases spanning the gap. Looked up from germline, CDR1 is KGHSH and CDR2 is LQKENI. The CDR3 sequence is CASSPSAGNTIYF. Written as DNA, the CDR3 is TGTGCCAGCTCACCAAGTGCGGGAAACACCATATATTTT. Full variable domain (rest looked up from reference TRBV18 and TRBJ1-3): NAGVMQNPRHLVRRRGQEARLRCSPMKGHSHVYWYRQLPEEGLKFMVYLQKENIIDESGMPKERFSAEFPKEGPSILRIQQVVRGDSAAYFCASSPSAGNTIYFGEGSWLTVV.

V usage is TRBV18 and J usage is TRBJ1-2, with D maybe TRBD1 (5 bases). Germline V CDR1 and CDR2: KGHSH, LQKENI. The CDR3 totals 15 residues. Trimming took off 2 bases at V and 4 bases at J, with 14 bases between the two ends. CDR3 nucleotides: TGTGCCAGCTCACCAACGGGGCAGGACATCTATGGCTACACCTTC. Protein sequence: CASSPTGQDIYGYTF.